This TCR beta chain appears in the sequencing data of a study of identical twins. Trimming left V 1 base short and J 4 bases short, with 11 bases between. The CDR3 has 15 residues. This clonotype was detected many times. TCRdb reprocessed the 5' RACE reads with MiXCR, giving one entry per CDR3 protein. Among under 900,000 distinct CDR3 sequences listed, 9% to 15% were seen once. These same data were also listed under a study on yellow fever vaccine responses in identical twins.

The rearrangement joins TRBV12-3 or TRBV12-4 to TRBJ1-5; D is perhaps TRBD1 (5 bases). The origin of this receptor is a woman under 30 in good health. The sequenced sample consisted of PBMCs. The DNA for the CDR3 is TGTGCCAGCAGTTTAGGTGGGGGAGAGAATCAGCCCCAGCATTTT. Translation gives CASSLGGGENQPQHF.